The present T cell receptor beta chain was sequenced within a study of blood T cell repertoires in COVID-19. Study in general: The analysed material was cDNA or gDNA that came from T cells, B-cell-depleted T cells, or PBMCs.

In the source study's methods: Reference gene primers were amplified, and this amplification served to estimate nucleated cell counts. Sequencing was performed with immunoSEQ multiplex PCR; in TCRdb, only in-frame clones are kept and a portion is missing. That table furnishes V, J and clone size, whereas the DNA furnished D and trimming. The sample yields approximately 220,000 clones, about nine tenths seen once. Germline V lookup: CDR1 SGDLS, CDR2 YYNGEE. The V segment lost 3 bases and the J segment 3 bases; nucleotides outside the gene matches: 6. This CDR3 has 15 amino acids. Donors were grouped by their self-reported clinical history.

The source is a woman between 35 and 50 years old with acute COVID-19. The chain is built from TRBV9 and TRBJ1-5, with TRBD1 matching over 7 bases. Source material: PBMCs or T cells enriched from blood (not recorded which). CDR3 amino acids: CASSAGTDPNQPQHF. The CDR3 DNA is TGTGCCAGCAGCGCCGGGACAGATCCCAATCAGCCCCAGCATTTT.